This paragraph reports one TCR beta chain. As yet, its antigen is unknown. The length of the CDR3 is 14 residues. After re-calling the 5' RACE reads, TCRdb lists one entry per CDR3 protein, DNA absent. The sample totals around 210,000 distinct CDR3 sequences. This specimen comes from a study of monozygotic twins with inflammatory bowel disease. Broader study findings: Added variability in patient repertoires may stem from differing immunosuppressive treatments. The data did not back a single strong IBD-associated clonotype or signal.

This clonotype was sampled from a human donor with ulcerative colitis or Crohn's disease, or a healthy co-twin of an affected twin (not recorded which). The chain carries TRBV12-3 or TRBV12-4 and TRBJ2-3; TCRdb's D call of TRBD1 is untestable without DNA. Sample: blood. The CDR3 spells CASSLGTGRVTQYF.